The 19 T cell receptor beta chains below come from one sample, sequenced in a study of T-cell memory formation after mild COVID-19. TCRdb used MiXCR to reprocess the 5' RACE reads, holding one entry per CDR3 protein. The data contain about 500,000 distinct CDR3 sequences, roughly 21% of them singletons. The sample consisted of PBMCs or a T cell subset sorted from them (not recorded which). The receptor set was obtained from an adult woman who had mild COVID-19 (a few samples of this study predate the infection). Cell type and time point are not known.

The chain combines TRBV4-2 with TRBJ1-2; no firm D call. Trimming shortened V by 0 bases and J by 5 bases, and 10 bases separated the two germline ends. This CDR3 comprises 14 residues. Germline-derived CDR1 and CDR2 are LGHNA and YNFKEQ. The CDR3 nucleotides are TGTGCCAGCAGCCAAGATAAGGTTGGGTATGGCTACACCTTC. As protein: CASSQDKVGYGYTF.

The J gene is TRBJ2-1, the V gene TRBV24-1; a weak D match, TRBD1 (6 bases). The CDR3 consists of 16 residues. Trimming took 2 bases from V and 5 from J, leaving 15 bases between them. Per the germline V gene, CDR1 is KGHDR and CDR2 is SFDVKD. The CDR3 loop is CATSDSRSGVDNEQFF. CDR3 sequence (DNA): TGTGCCACCAGTGATTCTCGGTCAGGGGTAGACAATGAGCAGTTCTTC.

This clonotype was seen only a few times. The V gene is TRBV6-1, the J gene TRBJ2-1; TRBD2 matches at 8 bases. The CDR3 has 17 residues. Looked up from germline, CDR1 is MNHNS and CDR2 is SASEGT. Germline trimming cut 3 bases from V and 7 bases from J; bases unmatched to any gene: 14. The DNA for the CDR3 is TGTGCCAGCAGTGATCTGGGAGAAGCGGGAGTACGGAATGAGCAGTTCTTC. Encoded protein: CASSDLGEAGVRNEQFF.

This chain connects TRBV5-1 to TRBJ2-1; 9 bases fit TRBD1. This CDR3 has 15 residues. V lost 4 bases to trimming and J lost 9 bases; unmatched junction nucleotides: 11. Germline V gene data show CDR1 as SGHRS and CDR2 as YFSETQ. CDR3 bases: TGCGCCAGCAGCGCGGCACAGGGGGCTGCAGGTGAGCAGTTCTTC. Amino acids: CASSAAQGAAGEQFF.

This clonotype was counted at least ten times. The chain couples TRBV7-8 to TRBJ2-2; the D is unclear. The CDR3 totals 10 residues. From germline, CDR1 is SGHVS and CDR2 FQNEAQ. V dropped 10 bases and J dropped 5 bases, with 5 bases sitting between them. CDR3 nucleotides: TGTGCCATAGGAACCGGGGAGCTGTTTTTT. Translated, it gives CAIGTGELFF. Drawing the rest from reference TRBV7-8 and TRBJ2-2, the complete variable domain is GAGVSQSPRYKVAKRGQDVALRCDPISGHVSLFWYQQALGQGPEFLTYFQNEAQLDKSGLPSDRFFAERPEGSVSTLKIQRTQQEDSAVYLCAIGTGELFFGEGSRLTVL.

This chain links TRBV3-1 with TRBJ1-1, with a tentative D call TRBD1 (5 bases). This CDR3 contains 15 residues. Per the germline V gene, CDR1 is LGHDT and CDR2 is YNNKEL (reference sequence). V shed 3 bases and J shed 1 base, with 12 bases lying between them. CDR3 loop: CASSHAGLGNTEAFF. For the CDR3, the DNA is TGTGCCAGCAGCCACGCAGGGCTGGGGAACACTGAAGCTTTCTTT. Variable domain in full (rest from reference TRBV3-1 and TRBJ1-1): DTAVSQTPKYLVTQMGNDKSIKCEQNLGHDTMYWYKQDSKKFLKIMFSYNNKELIINETVPNRFSPKSPDKAHLNLHINSLELGDSAVYFCASSHAGLGNTEAFFGQGTRLTVV.

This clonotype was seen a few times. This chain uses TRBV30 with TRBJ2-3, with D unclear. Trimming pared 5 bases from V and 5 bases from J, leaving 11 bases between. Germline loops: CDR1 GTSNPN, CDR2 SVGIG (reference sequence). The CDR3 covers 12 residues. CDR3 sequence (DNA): TGTGCCTGGGCCCCTCATCGAGATACGCAGTATTTT. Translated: CAWAPHRDTQYF.

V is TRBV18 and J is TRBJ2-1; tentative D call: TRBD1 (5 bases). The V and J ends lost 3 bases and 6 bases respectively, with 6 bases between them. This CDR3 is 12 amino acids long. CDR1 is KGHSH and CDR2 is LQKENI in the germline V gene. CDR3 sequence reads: CASSPTVNEQFF. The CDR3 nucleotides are TGTGCCAGCTCACCGACAGTCAATGAGCAGTTCTTC.

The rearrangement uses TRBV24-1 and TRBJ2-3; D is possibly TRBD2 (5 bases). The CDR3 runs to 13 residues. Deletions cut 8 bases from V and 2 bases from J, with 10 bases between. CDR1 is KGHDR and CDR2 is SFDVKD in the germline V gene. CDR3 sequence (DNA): TGTGCCACCAATAAGCGGCCCACAGATACGCAGTATTTT. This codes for CATNKRPTDTQYF.

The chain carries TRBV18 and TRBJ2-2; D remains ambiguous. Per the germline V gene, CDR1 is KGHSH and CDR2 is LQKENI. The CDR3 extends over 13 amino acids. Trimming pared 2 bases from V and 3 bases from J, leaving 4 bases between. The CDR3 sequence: CASSPSDTGELFF. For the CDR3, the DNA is TGTGCCAGCTCACCATCTGACACCGGGGAGCTGTTTTTT.

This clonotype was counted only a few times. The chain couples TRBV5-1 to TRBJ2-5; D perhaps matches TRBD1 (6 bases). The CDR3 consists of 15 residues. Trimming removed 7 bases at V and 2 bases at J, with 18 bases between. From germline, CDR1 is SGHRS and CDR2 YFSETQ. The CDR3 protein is CASRAPGQPQETQYF. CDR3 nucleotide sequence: TGCGCCAGCCGAGCTCCGGGACAACCTCAAGAGACCCAGTACTTC.

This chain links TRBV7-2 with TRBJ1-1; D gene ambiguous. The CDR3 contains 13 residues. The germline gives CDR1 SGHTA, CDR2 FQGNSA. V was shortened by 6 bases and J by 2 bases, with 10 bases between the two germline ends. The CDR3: CASSFDGNTEAFF. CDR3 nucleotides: TGTGCCAGCAGTTTCGACGGTAACACTGAAGCTTTCTTT.

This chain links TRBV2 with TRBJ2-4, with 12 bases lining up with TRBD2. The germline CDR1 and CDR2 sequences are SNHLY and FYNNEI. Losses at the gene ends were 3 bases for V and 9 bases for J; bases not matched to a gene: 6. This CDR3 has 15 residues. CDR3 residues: CASSDLAGGSGIQYF. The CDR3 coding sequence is TGTGCCAGCAGTGACCTAGCGGGGGGGTCAGGCATTCAGTACTTC. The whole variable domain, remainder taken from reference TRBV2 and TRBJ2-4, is EPEVTQTPSHQVTQMGQEVILRCVPISNHLYFYWYRQILGQKVEFLVSFYNNEISEKSEIFDDQFSVERPDGSNFTLKIRSTKLEDSAMYFCASSDLAGGSGIQYFGAGTRLSVL.

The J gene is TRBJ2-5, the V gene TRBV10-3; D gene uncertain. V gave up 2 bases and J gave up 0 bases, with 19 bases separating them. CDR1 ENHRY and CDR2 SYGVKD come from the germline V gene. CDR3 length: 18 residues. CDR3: CAISEPSLARLYQETQYF. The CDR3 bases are TGTGCCATCAGTGAGCCCTCCTTGGCGCGGTTGTACCAAGAGACCCAGTACTTC.

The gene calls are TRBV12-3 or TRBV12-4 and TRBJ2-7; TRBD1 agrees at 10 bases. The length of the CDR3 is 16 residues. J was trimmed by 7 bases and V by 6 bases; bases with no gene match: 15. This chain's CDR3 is CASRRTGGFLRGEQYF. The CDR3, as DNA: TGTGCCAGCAGAAGGACAGGGGGATTCCTTAGAGGGGAGCAGTACTTC.

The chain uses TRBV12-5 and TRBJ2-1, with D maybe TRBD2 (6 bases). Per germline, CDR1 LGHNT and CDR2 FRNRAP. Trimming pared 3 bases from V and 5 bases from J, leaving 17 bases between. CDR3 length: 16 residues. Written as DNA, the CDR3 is TGTGCTAGTGGTTTTGAAGGACTAAGGGAAGACAATGAGCAGTTCTTC. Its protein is CASGFEGLREDNEQFF. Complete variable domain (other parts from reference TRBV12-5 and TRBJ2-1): DARVTQTPRHKVTEMGQEVTMRCQPILGHNTVFWYRQTMMQGLELLAYFRNRAPLDDSGMPKDRFSAEMPDATLATLKIQPSEPRDSAVYFCASGFEGLREDNEQFFGPGTRLTVL.

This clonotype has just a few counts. The CDR3, as DNA: TGTGCCAGCAGTTTCGGGGCAGGTAAAACCCAATACGAGCAGTACTTC. Translated, it gives CASSFGAGKTQYEQYF. The J gene is TRBJ2-7, the V gene TRBV12-3 or TRBV12-4, with D perhaps assigned TRBD1 or TRBD2 (5 bases each). Trimming pared 3 bases from V and 4 bases from J, leaving 19 bases between. The CDR3 is 16 residues long.

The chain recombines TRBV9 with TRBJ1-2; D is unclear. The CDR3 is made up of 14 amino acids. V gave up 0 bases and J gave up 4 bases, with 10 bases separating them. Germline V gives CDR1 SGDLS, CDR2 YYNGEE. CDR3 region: CASSVGGGLYGYTF. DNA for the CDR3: TGTGCCAGCAGCGTAGGAGGAGGACTCTATGGCTACACCTTC.

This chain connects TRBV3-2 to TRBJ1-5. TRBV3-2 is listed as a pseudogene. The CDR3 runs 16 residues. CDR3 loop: CASSPNRVFTNQPQHF. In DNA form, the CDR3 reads TGTGCCAGCAGCCCAAACCGGGTCTTCACCAATCAGCCCCAGCATTTT.